This T cell receptor (beta chain) was found in a study of T-cell reconstitution after alpha-beta-depleted transplantation in children. This clonotype was counted only a few times. Preparation of the TCRbeta library used unique molecular identifiers. TCRdb re-derived calls from the PCR reads in MiXCR, one entry per CDR3 protein. The table records approximately 510,000 distinct CDR3 sequences, about 17% of them present only once. Trimming left V 1 base short and J 2 bases short, with 11 bases between. Germline values: CDR1 MGHRA, CDR2 YSYEKL. This CDR3 contains 15 residues. The chain combines TRBV4-1 with TRBJ2-5, with a tentative D call TRBD1 (6 bases). Sequencing was performed on PBMCs from the stem cell graft donor, taken from the stem cell graft. This receptor was identified in a human donor who donated a stem cell graft to a child with acute lymphoblastic leukemia. The CDR3, as DNA: TGCGCCAGCAGCCAAGTTAACAGGGAGCAAGAGACCCAGTACTTC. This translates into CASSQVNREQETQYF.